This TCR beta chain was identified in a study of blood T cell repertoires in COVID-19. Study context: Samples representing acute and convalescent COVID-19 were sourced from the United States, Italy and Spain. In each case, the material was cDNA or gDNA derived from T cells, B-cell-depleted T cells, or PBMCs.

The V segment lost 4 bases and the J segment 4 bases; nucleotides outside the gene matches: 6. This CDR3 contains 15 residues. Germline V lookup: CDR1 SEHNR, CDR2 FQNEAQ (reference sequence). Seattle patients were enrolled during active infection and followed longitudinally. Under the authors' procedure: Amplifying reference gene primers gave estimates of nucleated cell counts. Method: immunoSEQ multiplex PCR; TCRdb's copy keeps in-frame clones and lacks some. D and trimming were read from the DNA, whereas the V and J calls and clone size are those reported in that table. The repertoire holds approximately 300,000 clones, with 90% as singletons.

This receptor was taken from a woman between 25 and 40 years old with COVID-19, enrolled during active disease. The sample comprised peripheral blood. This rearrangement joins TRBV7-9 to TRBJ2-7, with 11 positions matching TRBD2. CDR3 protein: CASSSDRLAGYEQYF. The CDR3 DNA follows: TGTGCCAGCAGCTCCGATAGACTAGCGGGATACGAGCAGTACTTC. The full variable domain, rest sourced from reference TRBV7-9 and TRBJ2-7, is DTGVSQNPRHKITKRGQNVTFRCDPISEHNRLYWYRQTLGQGPEFLTYFQNEAQLEKSRLLSDRFSAERPKGSFSTLEIQRTEQGDSAMYLCASSSDRLAGYEQYFGPGTRLTVT.